In this sample, the clone carrying this TCR beta chain turned up a few times. The CDR3 has 14 residues. V was pared by 6 bases and J by 7 bases, with 16 bases between. Germline V lookup: CDR1 WSHSY, CDR2 SAAADI. Healthy adult donors gave non-mobilized peripheral blood. These data originate in a study of T cells generated in artificial thymic organoids. Semi-nested PCR with reverse primers in the TRAC or TRBC constant regions amplified each chain separately. cDNA synthesis used about 3.5 to 550 ng of total RNA. Each CDR3 protein is one row after TCRdb ran MiXCR on the 5' RACE reads. There are roughly 5,100 distinct CDR3 sequences in the sample; roughly a third occur only once, and 2.4% lies in the top ten.

The receptor comes from a human donor who gave cord blood stem cells for thymic organoid culture, a cardiac surgery patient who gave postnatal thymus, or a blood donor (not recorded which). Source material: naive CD8+ T cells from blood. The subset: CD3+TCRalphabeta+CD8SP T cells; for blood, CD45RO-CCR7+ naive CD8+ T cells. V usage is TRBV10-2 and J usage is TRBJ2-1; TRBD2 might be the D (6 bases). CDR3 loop: CASRPPGEMNEQFF. For the CDR3, the DNA is TGCGCCAGCAGGCCTCCGGGGGAGATGAATGAGCAGTTCTTC.